Reported below is one T cell receptor beta chain. Its cognate antigen is unknown. CDR3 length: 16 amino acids. The germline V gene has CDR1 SGDLS and CDR2 YYNGEE. V lost 0 bases, J lost 3 bases, and 6 bases stayed unmatched. This specimen comes from a study of radiotherapy plus CTLA-4 blockade in lung cancer. About the study: There were objective responses in 18% of patients, and approximately 30% had disease control. General observations from the study: Tumor-origin TCR clones grew in blood after radiotherapy plus ipilimumab.

Libraries were prepared by immunoSEQ multiplex PCR; TCRdb keeps only in-frame clonotypes and omits some of them. The table includes more than 90,000 clones, 88% detected once. The rearrangement uses TRBV9 and TRBJ2-5; 9 bases align to TRBD2. Sequencing was performed on peripheral blood, taken from a patient treated with radiotherapy plus ipilimumab. The clonotype originates from a human donor with non-small cell lung cancer that progressed on radiotherapy plus ipilimumab. The CDR3 nucleotides read TGTGCCAGCAGCGTAGGGGCGGGAGGGCCAGAAGAGACCCAGTACTTC. It translates to CASSVGAGGPEETQYF. Combining the CDR3 with reference TRBV9 and TRBJ2-5 gives the whole variable domain DSGVTQTPKHLITATGQRVTLRCSPRSGDLSVYWYQQSLDQGLQFLIQYYNGEERAKGNILERFSAQQFPDLHSELNLSSLELGDSALYFCASSVGAGGPEETQYFGPGTRLLVL.